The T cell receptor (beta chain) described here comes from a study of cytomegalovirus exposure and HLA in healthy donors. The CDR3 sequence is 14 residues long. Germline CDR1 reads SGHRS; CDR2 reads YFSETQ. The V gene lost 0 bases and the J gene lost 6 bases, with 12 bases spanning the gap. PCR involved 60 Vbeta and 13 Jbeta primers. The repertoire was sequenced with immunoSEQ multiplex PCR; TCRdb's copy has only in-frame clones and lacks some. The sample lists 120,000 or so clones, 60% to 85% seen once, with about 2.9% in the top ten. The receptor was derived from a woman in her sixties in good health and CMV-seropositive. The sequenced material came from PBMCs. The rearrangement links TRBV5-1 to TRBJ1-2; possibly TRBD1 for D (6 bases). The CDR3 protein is CASSLVSQGHGYTF. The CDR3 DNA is TGCGCCAGCAGCTTGGTCTCACAGGGACATGGCTACACCTTC.